This TCR beta chain came from a study of T cell clonality in common variable immunodeficiency. Study-level points and caveats: Patient heterogeneity in the CVID cohort limited correlations between repertoire features and clinical complications. Authors noted CVID clonality's cause needs subpopulation repertoire sequencing. CVID subjects had higher TCRbeta clonality than healthy controls, most marked in about a third. Reportedly, TCR beta sequences from common variable immunodeficiency showed fewer deletions and N-nucleotide insertions.

The table lists this clone with many counts. The antigen is undetermined. Read sequence stops 3 residues before the CDR3 end, and the germline J gene provides the missing end. CDR1 is MNHNS, CDR2 SASEGT, per germline. The CDR3 has 14 amino acids. Trimming took off 2 bases at V and 7 bases at J, with 14 bases between the two ends. Method: immunoSEQ multiplex PCR; TCRdb's copy keeps in-frame clones and lacks some. The sample contains some 45,000 clones, none of them singletons. The clonotype comes from a person between 18 and 75 years old in good health. Sequencing used peripheral blood mononuclear cells. The chain carries TRBV6-1 and TRBJ2-5; tentative D call: TRBD1 (5 bases). CDR3 sequence: CASSEKKGQVTQYF. Incomplete CDR3 DNA: TGTGCCAGCAGTGAAAAGAAGGGGCAGGTGACC.